Sequencing of this T cell receptor beta chain was carried out in a study of human T cells and chemical hapten exposure. For the study at large: Variability of per-sample TCR yields stemmed mainly from small differences in pooled library volume.

The total RNA was obtained from whole blood that was not fractionated. In this sample, this clonotype turned up a few times. The antigen is unknown. Whole-study findings and limits: No change in TCRs above 1 in 1000 frequency was produced by DPC sensitization.

The study used a library that attached unique molecular identifiers to individual cDNA molecules. Original analysis: Counts of TCRs in each sample centred on a median of around 96,000 and extended from around 25,000 to 690,000. TCRdb processed the reads anew with MiXCR; each CDR3 protein has one entry. The V and J calls come from TCRdb's annotation, not from the publication. The sample holds about 120,000 distinct CDR3 sequences, around 8.5% seen once. Germline assignment: CDR1 SNHLY and CDR2 FYNNEI. The CDR3 is 13 amino acids. Trimming took 8 bases from V and 1 from J, leaving 11 bases between them. This TCR was sampled from a human donor in good health. Some clones in this sample may be carry-over from other donors' samples. Source material: whole blood. This sequence joins TRBV2 and TRBJ1-1, with TRBD1 as a possible D gene (6 bases). The CDR3 nucleotides are TGTGCCAGCGCTCCGGACAGGAACACTGAAGCTTTCTTT. Amino acid sequence: CASAPDRNTEAFF.